This paragraph reports one T cell receptor beta chain. This sample stems from a study of T cells in Graves' hyperthyroidism and ophthalmopathy. There were TCR beta CDR3 regions amplified from RNA transcripts. The TCR CDR3 was amplified in a first-round RT-PCR using the HTBI primer set. Each CDR3 protein is one row after TCRdb ran MiXCR on the multiplex PCR reads. The data contain 650,000 to 750,000 distinct CDR3 sequences, 14% of them seen just once; the ten biggest clones take up approximately 10%. The CDR3 is 13 residues long. CDR1 and CDR2 (germline): MNHNS, SASEGT. Deletions cut 5 bases from V and 0 bases from J, with 7 bases between. Clinicians diagnosed patients from clinical symptoms, serum thyroxine and TRAb, thyroid ultrasound and orbital computed tomography.

Sample: blood. This receptor was taken from a woman in her late teens or twenties with Graves' hyperthyroidism. The chain employs TRBV6-1 and TRBJ1-1, with unresolved D. The CDR3 loop is CASSWDMNTEAFF. The CDR3 DNA is TGTGCCAGCAGTTGGGATATGAACACTGAAGCTTTCTTT.